The present entry profiles one T cell receptor (beta chain) with its context. As processed by the authors: Scientists estimated how many nucleated cells there were by amplifying reference gene primers. The assay was immunoSEQ multiplex PCR, and TCRdb's table has in-frame clones only and misses some. D and trimming were read from the DNA, whereas the V and J calls and clone size are those reported in that table. The sample holds 39,000 or so clones; around four fifths are singletons and the top ten take under 50%. This specimen comes from a study of blood T cell repertoires in COVID-19. Study as a whole: Sites across the United States, Italy and Spain contributed samples from acute and convalescent COVID-19. Sources were T cells, B-cell-depleted T cells, or PBMCs; the material itself was cDNA or gDNA.

Sequencing input: peripheral blood. The receptor's source is a woman older than 75 with active or convalescent COVID-19.

The CDR3 region has the DNA TGCAGTGCTAGTTCCCTAGCGAGCCAAGAGACCCAGTACTTC. This sequence encodes CSASSLASQETQYF. The chain has TRBV20-1 and TRBJ2-5, with D possibly being TRBD2 (6 bases). CDR1 and CDR2 from the germline V gene are DFQATT and SNEGSKA (reference sequence). V lost 3 bases to trimming and J lost 1 base, with 12 bases between them. CDR3 length equals 14 residues.